These 26 T cell receptor beta chains came from one sample sequenced in a study of blood T cell repertoires in COVID-19. Clones were sequenced by immunoSEQ multiplex PCR, and TCRdb holds only the in-frame ones, with some missing. The sample consists of fewer than 350,000 clones, approximately 85% of them appearing once. Sequenced: peripheral blood. These receptors originate from a human donor in a cohort sampled during active COVID-19.

The V and J genes are TRBV2 and TRBJ1-5; D not resolved. V lost 3 bases and J lost 6, with 6 bases in between. This CDR3 contains 12 residues. From germline, CDR1 is SNHLY and CDR2 FYNNEI. This CDR3 is CASSEEIQPQHF. The CDR3 DNA reads as TGTGCCAGCAGTGAGGAGATTCAGCCCCAGCATTTT.

V usage is TRBV6-1 and J usage is TRBJ2-4; TRBD1 matches 8 bases. CDR1 and CDR2 from the germline V gene are MNHNS and SASEGT. The CDR3 has 17 amino acids. J was trimmed by 9 bases and V by 2 bases; bases with no gene match: 15. The CDR3 DNA follows: TGTGCCAGCAGTGAAACATTTGGCAGGGGGCTCACAACCATTCAGTACTTC. As protein: CASSETFGRGLTTIQYF.

Here the CDR3 DNA reads TGTGCCAGCAGCTTATTACCACAGCCAGGTCATGGAGATACGCAGTATTTT. Its protein product is CASSLLPQPGHGDTQYF. The rearrangement links TRBV11-2 to TRBJ2-3; D remains ambiguous. The CDR3 runs to 17 residues. CDR1 and CDR2 from the germline V gene are SGHAT and FQNNGV. The V end lost 2 bases, the J end lost 5 bases, and 20 bases lay between the germline ends.

The chain combines TRBV21-1 with TRBJ2-1; the D call TRBD2 from the table was never checked on the DNA. TRBV21-1 is a pseudogene. The CDR3 has 14 residues. CDR3 coding DNA: TGTGCCAGCACTCCGGGACTAGGGTATCATAGGCAGTTCTTC. Its translation is CASTPGLGYHRQFF.

This sequence joins TRBV5-6 and TRBJ1-4; D not resolved. V lost 2 bases and J 5 bases, leaving 7 bases between the germline ends. Germline lookup yields CDR1 SGHDT and CDR2 YYEEEE. The CDR3 length is 13 residues. CDR3 coding DNA: TGTGCCAGCAGCTTAGGAGGGAATGAAAAACTGTTTTTT. This sequence encodes CASSLGGNEKLFF.

The chain joins TRBV21-1 to TRBJ1-1; TRBD1, as called in the table, went unchecked against the DNA. TRBV21-1 is labeled a pseudogene. This CDR3 is 15 amino acids long. The CDR3 DNA reads as TGTGCCAGCAGCCAACTGACAGGGGTCATCACTGAAGCTTTCTTT. Amino acid sequence: CASSQLTGVITEAFF.

This chain joins TRBV4-2 and TRBJ1-1, with 12 positions matching TRBD1. The CDR3 extends over 15 amino acids. Unmatched junction bases numbered 4, after V lost 4 bases and J lost 4 bases. CDR1 is LGHNA, CDR2 YNFKEQ, per germline. CDR3 loop: CASSPGQGAFTEAFF. DNA of the CDR3: TGTGCCAGCAGCCCGGGACAGGGGGCCTTCACTGAAGCTTTCTTT.

The chain combines TRBV27 with TRBJ1-5; no definite D call. V lost 6 bases and J lost 11, with 20 bases in between. Germline V gene lookup returns CDR1 MNHEY and CDR2 SMNVEV (reference sequence). This CDR3 comprises 14 residues. DNA of the CDR3: TGTGCCAGCAGAGAAGTATCGTCACAATCAGCCCAGCATTTT. This codes for CASREVSSQSAQHF.

Concerning this clone itself: The junction shows a germline mismatch at one end, possibly a read error. This chain joins TRBV11-1 and TRBJ2-3; D is possibly TRBD2 (6 bases). Germline V lookup: CDR1 SGHAT, CDR2 FQDESV (reference sequence). The CDR3 is 12 amino acids. The CDR3 bases are TGTGCCAGCAGCTCGGACCGGGACTCGATCGTTTTT. It yields the protein CASSSDRDSIVF.

V usage is TRBV6-2 or TRBV6-3 and J usage is TRBJ1-2; D gene ambiguous. Looked up from germline, CDR1 is MNHEY and CDR2 is SVGEGT. V shed 2 bases and J shed 8 bases, with 12 bases lying between them. The CDR3 sequence is 13 residues long. This chain's CDR3 is CASSYTVGRGYTF. DNA of the CDR3: TGTGCCAGCAGTTACACAGTGGGCCGGGGCTACACCTTC.

The rearrangement links TRBV27 to TRBJ1-6; D might be TRBD1 (6 bases). Germline assignment: CDR1 MNHEY and CDR2 SMNVEV (reference sequence). Trimming shortened V by 8 bases and J by 8 bases, and 13 bases separated the two germline ends. The CDR3 is 13 residues long. The CDR3 DNA reads as TGTGCCAGCGGGCTAGGGGGATATTCACCCCTCCACTTT. Translated: CASGLGGYSPLHF.

The chain combines TRBV30 with TRBJ1-3; perhaps TRBD1 as D (6 bases). Trimming removed 0 bases at V and 4 bases at J, with 7 bases between. The CDR3 contains 13 residues. CDR1 GTSNPN and CDR2 SVGIG come from the germline V gene (reference sequence). This chain's CDR3 is CAWSVGQGNTIYF. The DNA for the CDR3 is TGTGCCTGGAGTGTTGGACAGGGAAACACCATATATTTT. Looking up the rest from reference TRBV30 and TRBJ1-3 gives the full variable domain: SQTIHQWPATLVQPVGSPLSLECTVEGTSNPNLYWYRQAAGRGLQLLFYSVGIGQISSEVPQNLSASRPQDRQFILSSKKLLLSDSGFYLCAWSVGQGNTIYFGEGSWLTVV.

This sequence joins TRBV5-1 and TRBJ2-5; D might be TRBD1 (7 bases). The V gene lost 1 base and the J gene lost 4 bases, with 14 bases spanning the gap. The length of the CDR3 is 15 residues. Germline V gives CDR1 SGHRS, CDR2 YFSETQ. This chain's CDR3 is CASSLTPGGRETQYF. CDR3 sequence (DNA): TGCGCCAGCAGCTTGACCCCAGGGGGGAGAGAGACCCAGTACTTC. Full variable domain (missing parts from reference TRBV5-1 and TRBJ2-5): KAGVTQTPRYLIKTRGQQVTLSCSPISGHRSVSWYQQTPGQGLQFLFEYFSETQRNKGNFPGRFSGRQFSNSRSEMNVSTLELGDSALYLCASSLTPGGRETQYFGPGTRLLVL.

Of note for this clone: This sample includes further DNA sequences coding for the same CDR3. V usage is TRBV5-1 and J usage is TRBJ1-4; 11 bases line up with TRBD1. After removal of 4 bases from V and 8 bases from J, the junction contained 4 bases not matched to a gene. The CDR3 runs 14 residues. CDR1 and CDR2 from the germline V gene are SGHRS and YFSETQ. The CDR3 here is CASSPGTGGEKLFF. The CDR3 region has the DNA TGCGCCAGCAGCCCCGGGACAGGGGGGGAAAAACTGTTTTTT.

The CDR3 nucleotides read TGTGCCAGCAGCCCCGGGACAGGATCATACAATGAGCAGTTCTTC. It specifies CASSPGTGSYNEQFF. The chain has TRBV6-5 and TRBJ2-1, with 8 bases lining up with TRBD1. CDR3 size: 15 residues. The J segment lost 4 bases and the V segment lost 6 bases, leaving 8 bases of the junction unmatched. Germline CDR1 MNHEY, CDR2 SVGAGI.

The chain couples TRBV19 to TRBJ2-7; D not certain. Germline V CDR1 and CDR2: LNHDA, SQIVND (reference sequence). The V gene lost 3 bases and the J gene lost 3 bases, with 6 bases spanning the gap. The CDR3 extends over 12 amino acids. The CDR3 DNA follows: TGTGCCAGTAGTATCGGCGGCTACGAGCAGTACTTC. As protein: CASSIGGYEQYF. The entire variable domain, with the rest obtained from reference TRBV19 and TRBJ2-7, is as follows: DGGITQSPKYLFRKEGQNVTLSCEQNLNHDAMYWYRQDPGQGLRLIYYSQIVNDFQKGDIAEGYSVSREKKESFPLTVTSAQKNPTAFYLCASSIGGYEQYFGPGTRLTVT.

This chain links TRBV10-1 with TRBJ2-1; 9 nucleotides line up with TRBD1. This CDR3 region has 16 residues. Per germline, CDR1 WNHNN and CDR2 SYGVQD (reference sequence). With V trimmed by 6 bases and J by 7 bases, 13 bases remained unmatched. The CDR3 sequence is CASSPRSGTGWNEQFF. In nucleotides, the CDR3 is TGCGCCAGCAGCCCAAGATCCGGGACAGGGTGGAATGAGCAGTTCTTC.

This chain joins TRBV28 and TRBJ1-4, with TRBD1 as a possible D gene (5 bases). The germline gives CDR1 MDHEN, CDR2 SYDVKM. V was pared by 4 bases and J by 4 bases, with 10 bases between. The CDR3 length is 14 residues. The CDR3 bases are TGTGCCAGCAGTTCCGGGGGGATTAATGAAAAACTGTTTTTT. It yields the protein CASSSGGINEKLFF.

The V gene is TRBV19, the J gene TRBJ1-5; D is ambiguous. Trimming shortened V by 4 bases and J by 6 bases, and 16 bases separated the two germline ends. The CDR3 covers 15 residues. Germline V gene sequence: CDR1 LNHDA, CDR2 SQIVND (reference sequence). The DNA for the CDR3 is TGTGCCAGTAGTACCCTCCCAAGTGCGGCTCAGCCCCAGCATTTT. It encodes CASSTLPSAAQPQHF.

The table lists this clone with a few counts. The chain recombines TRBV2 with TRBJ1-1, with 7 bases that match TRBD1. Germline CDR1 SNHLY, CDR2 FYNNEI. The CDR3 is 13 amino acids. V shed 4 bases and J 1 base; nucleotides not matched to a gene: 0. The CDR3 loop reads CASSGDRNTEAFF. The CDR3 DNA reads as TGTGCCAGCAGTGGGGACAGGAACACTGAAGCTTTCTTT.

J is TRBJ2-3 and V is TRBV20-1, with a weak D call TRBD2 (6 bases). Trimming removed 3 bases from V and 0 bases from J, with 16 bases in between. The germline CDR1 and CDR2 sequences are DFQATT and SNEGSKA (reference sequence). There are 16 residues in the CDR3. The CDR3 DNA sequence: TGCAGTGCTAGTAGCGGTCACGGCCCGAGCACAGATACGCAGTATTTT. Translating gives CSASSGHGPSTDTQYF.

The chain combines TRBV19 with TRBJ1-2, with TRBD1 matching over 8 bases. The CDR3 runs 15 residues. Germline-derived CDR1 and CDR2 are LNHDA and SQIVND (reference sequence). V gave up 6 bases and J gave up 1 base; unmatched junction bases: 7. The CDR3 region has the DNA TGTGCCAGTAGCAAAACAGGGGGATATAACTATGGCTACACCTTC. It codes for CASSKTGGYNYGYTF.

This clone was seen a handful of times. The chain joins TRBV6-5 to TRBJ2-7; TRBD1 matches at 8 bases. The length of the CDR3 is 14 residues. V trimming: 2 bases; J trimming: 6 bases; junction bases outside the gene matches: 6. Germline V gene sequence: CDR1 MNHEY, CDR2 SVGAGI. The CDR3, as DNA: TGTGCCAGCAGTTACAGTTGGACAGGGATCGAGCAGTACTTC. Translating gives CASSYSWTGIEQYF.

V is TRBV5-1 and J is TRBJ2-1, with 7 positions matching TRBD1. Germline CDR1 SGHRS, CDR2 YFSETQ. The CDR3 loop spans 13 amino acids. Trimming took 4 bases from V and 10 from J; bases not matched to a gene: 8. In DNA, the CDR3 is TGCGCCAGCAGCCGAGACTCGACAGGGGAGCAGTTCTTC. This encodes CASSRDSTGEQFF.

The chain links TRBV14 to TRBJ1-2, with no clear D. The CDR3 spans 14 residues. Trimming removed 4 bases at V and 7 bases at J, with 16 bases between. The germline V gene has CDR1 SGHDN and CDR2 FVKESK. CDR3 in amino acids: CASSPRHPISGYTF. In DNA form, the CDR3 reads TGTGCCAGCAGCCCCCGACACCCGATCTCTGGCTACACCTTC.

This sequence joins TRBV19 and TRBJ1-1; TRBD1 is a possible D gene (6 bases). This CDR3 contains 14 residues. The germline V and J ends were trimmed by 6 bases and 5 bases, with 16 bases remaining between them. The germline CDR1 and CDR2 sequences are LNHDA and SQIVND (reference sequence). Written as DNA, the CDR3 is TGTGCCAGTAGACACACAGGGACGGGTACTGAAGCTTTCTTT. Translated, it gives CASRHTGTGTEAFF. Drawing the rest from reference TRBV19 and TRBJ1-1, the complete variable domain is DGGITQSPKYLFRKEGQNVTLSCEQNLNHDAMYWYRQDPGQGLRLIYYSQIVNDFQKGDIAEGYSVSREKKESFPLTVTSAQKNPTAFYLCASRHTGTGTEAFFGQGTRLTVV.